Only a few counts were recorded for the clone carrying this T cell receptor beta chain. This sample was taken from a study of blood T cells in healthy people across ages. Combining a sample-barcoded 5' primer with a J-beta primer mix, a second PCR ran for roughly 7 to 12 cycles. A single record per CDR3 protein comes from TCRdb applying MiXCR to the 5' RACE reads. The repertoire holds fewer than 1,200,000 distinct CDR3 sequences, with almost 25% as singletons. CDR1 and CDR2 (germline): DFQATT, SNEGSKA (reference sequence). This CDR3 has 16 residues. Between the trimmed V and J ends, which lost 4 bases and 0 bases, there was a span of 16 bases. The same data also went into a second study, on T cells of mothers and their children.

The sequenced sample consisted of blood. The receptor's source is a girl aged 2 to 10 in good health. V and J are TRBV20-1 and TRBJ2-4; maybe TRBD1 (6 bases). CDR3 DNA: TGCAGTGCTACTCTGGGTTCAGGGGTAGCCAAAAACATTCAGTACTTC. The encoded protein is CSATLGSGVAKNIQYF.